A single sample gave rise to the 15 T cell receptor beta chains below, sequenced in a study of blood T cell repertoires in COVID-19. Assay: immunoSEQ multiplex PCR; the TCRdb copy retains only in-frame clones and omits some. The sample lists hundreds of thousands of clones; around 86% were seen once. The sequencing input was peripheral blood. The receptors here all came from a human donor in a cohort sampled during active COVID-19.

The chain joins TRBV19 to TRBJ2-1; 8 bases are a match to TRBD2. This CDR3 is built from 15 residues. Germline CDR1 and CDR2: LNHDA and SQIVND (reference sequence). Trimming removed 6 bases from V and 7 bases from J; junction bases left unmatched: 11. In DNA, the CDR3 is TGTGCCAGTAGCAAGACTAGCGCCTTCTTAAATGAGCAGTTCTTC. Amino acids: CASSKTSAFLNEQFF.

The chain joins TRBV12-3 or TRBV12-4 to TRBJ1-1; tentative D call: TRBD1 (5 bases). V was cut by 7 bases and J by 4 bases, with 13 bases left in between. This CDR3 spans 13 amino acids. CDR3 loop: CASTSFRGTEAFF. CDR3 in DNA: TGTGCCAGCACCTCTTTTAGGGGCACTGAAGCTTTCTTT.

This chain's CDR3 is CSASIPGQRNEKLFF. In nucleotides, the CDR3 is TGCAGTGCTAGTATACCGGGACAGCGTAATGAAAAACTGTTTTTT. The chain employs TRBV20-1 and TRBJ1-4; 7 positions match TRBD1. Unmatched junction bases numbered 8, after V lost 3 bases and J lost 4 bases. CDR1 is DFQATT and CDR2 is SNEGSKA in the germline V gene (reference sequence). The length of the CDR3 is 15 residues.

V and J are TRBV27 and TRBJ2-3, with D uncertain. The V gene lost 7 bases and the J gene lost 2 bases, with 16 bases spanning the gap. The CDR3 contains 15 residues. CDR1 and CDR2 from the germline V gene are MNHEY and SMNVEV (reference sequence). The CDR3 protein is CASIPGFQNTDTQYF. In nucleotides, the CDR3 is TGTGCCAGCATCCCTGGCTTCCAGAACACAGATACGCAGTATTTT.

The J gene is TRBJ2-7, the V gene TRBV10-3; TRBD2 matches 9 bases. The length of the CDR3 is 14 residues. The germline gives CDR1 ENHRY, CDR2 SYGVKD. With 5 bases clipped from V and 6 bases from J, the junction kept 8 bases outside the gene matches. The CDR3 protein is CAISSAGTSSEQYF. The CDR3 coding sequence is TGTGCCATCAGTTCTGCAGGGACTAGCTCCGAGCAGTACTTC.

The chain is built from TRBV7-9 and TRBJ2-5; 10 nucleotides line up with TRBD1. The CDR3 is 15 residues long. The V gene end was trimmed by 1 base and the J gene end by 5 bases; junction bases not matched to a gene: 4. Germline V gives CDR1 SEHNR, CDR2 FQNEAQ (reference sequence). Written as DNA, the CDR3 is TGTGCCAGCAGCTTAGAGGGGACAGGGGAGGAGACCCAGTACTTC. This codes for CASSLEGTGEETQYF.

The rearrangement links TRBV18 to TRBJ2-3; 9 bases are a match to TRBD1. Unmatched junction bases numbered 6, after V lost 6 bases and J lost 5 bases. The CDR3 contains 14 residues. The V gene's germline CDR1 is KGHSH and CDR2 LQKENI. Here the CDR3 DNA reads TGTGCCAGCTCTAACAGGGGGCAGGGAGATACGCAGTATTTT. This encodes CASSNRGQGDTQYF. Based on the CDR3 plus reference TRBV18 and TRBJ2-3, the full variable domain is NAGVMQNPRHLVRRRGQEARLRCSPMKGHSHVYWYRQLPEEGLKFMVYLQKENIIDESGMPKERFSAEFPKEGPSILRIQQVVRGDSAAYFCASSNRGQGDTQYFGPGTRLTVL.

This chain connects TRBV12-3 or TRBV12-4 to TRBJ2-3; a weak D match, TRBD1 (6 bases). V was pared by 6 bases and J by 3 bases, with 10 bases between. This CDR3 region has 13 residues. The CDR3 reads CASRPQGTDTQYF. The DNA for the CDR3 is TGTGCCAGCAGGCCTCAGGGGACAGATACGCAGTATTTT.

This clone was picked up one time. The V gene is TRBV11-1, the J gene TRBJ2-5, with 10 bases identical to TRBD1. With V trimmed by 0 bases and J by 5 bases, 6 bases remained unmatched. Germline values: CDR1 SGHAT, CDR2 FQDESV (reference sequence). The CDR3 has 16 amino acids. Here the CDR3 DNA reads TGTGCCAGCAGCTTAGCCCGGACAGGGGGTGTTGAGACCCAGTACTTC. Amino acid sequence: CASSLARTGGVETQYF.

The V gene is TRBV28, the J gene TRBJ1-4; 8 bases fit TRBD1. The ends lost 2 bases at V and 6 bases at J; junction bases unmatched: 5. Germline values: CDR1 MDHEN, CDR2 SYDVKM. The CDR3 consists of 15 residues. CDR3 loop: CASSLAQGAHEKLFF. Here the CDR3 DNA reads TGTGCCAGCAGTTTAGCTCAGGGGGCGCATGAAAAACTGTTTTTT.

The V and J genes are TRBV2 and TRBJ1-6; 9 nucleotides line up with TRBD1. CDR3 size: 14 residues. The trim removed 6 bases at V and 9 bases at J, leaving 6 bases unmatched. Looked up from germline, CDR1 is SNHLY and CDR2 is FYNNEI. The CDR3 DNA follows: TGTGCCAGCAGCGAACAGGGGGCGGGTTCACCCCTCCACTTT. It specifies CASSEQGAGSPLHF.

The chain couples TRBV4-1 to TRBJ1-1; 8 bases agree with TRBD1. Germline V lookup: CDR1 MGHRA, CDR2 YSYEKL. Germline trimming cut 0 bases from V and 4 bases from J; bases unmatched to any gene: 19. The CDR3 consists of 20 residues. CDR3 protein: CASSQEVRGVSRGLGTEAFF. CDR3 in DNA: TGCGCCAGCAGCCAAGAGGTCCGGGGGGTCTCCAGGGGGCTAGGCACTGAAGCTTTCTTT.

V is TRBV7-3 and J is TRBJ2-7, with 8 positions matching TRBD2. The CDR3 is made up of 15 amino acids. The germline gives CDR1 SGHTA, CDR2 FQGTGA. After removal of 1 base from V and 5 bases from J, the junction contained 7 bases not matched to a gene. CDR3 sequence: CASSLNGGVLNEQYF. Written as DNA, the CDR3 is TGTGCCAGCAGCTTAAACGGGGGGGTTTTAAACGAGCAGTACTTC.

This clone is a singleton in its sample. The chain has TRBV11-1 and TRBJ2-5; D perhaps matches TRBD1 (5 bases). Trimming removed 4 bases at V and 5 bases at J, with 5 bases between. CDR3 length: 11 amino acids. The germline gives CDR1 SGHAT, CDR2 FQDESV (reference sequence). CDR3 in amino acids: CASSSGETQYF. CDR3 DNA: TGTGCCAGCAGCTCAGGGGAGACCCAGTACTTC.

V gene TRBV5-6 combines with J gene TRBJ2-1; TRBD2 matches 7 bases. This CDR3 has 16 amino acids. The J segment lost 4 bases and the V segment lost 3 bases, leaving 10 bases of the junction unmatched. Germline CDR1 and CDR2: SGHDT and YYEEEE. This CDR3 is CASSSYSGGRYNEQFF. The CDR3 bases are TGTGCCAGCAGCTCGTATTCGGGAGGTCGATACAATGAGCAGTTCTTC. Filled out from reference TRBV5-6 and TRBJ2-1, the complete variable domain reads DAGVTQSPTHLIKTRGQQVTLRCSPKSGHDTVSWYQQALGQGPQFIFQYYEEEERQRGNFPDRFSGHQFPNYSSELNVNALLLGDSALYLCASSSYSGGRYNEQFFGPGTRLTVL.